This TCR beta chain was identified in a study of T cells expressing NK-cell markers. Study at large: The TCR beta repertoires were obtained from sorted CD3+CD56+NKG2C+, CD3+CD56+NKG2C- and CD3+CD56-NKG2C+ T cells. The study, taken as a whole, reports: Among CD8+ T cells from roughly six donors, dominant NKG2C+ clonotypes accounted for roughly 1.0-7.0%. In four donors, dominant clonotypes made up roughly 25-60.1% of CD3+CD56-NKG2C+ cells. It is unclear if expanded NKG2C-expressing clones target HCMV antigens.

This CDR3 contains 15 residues. CDR1 is MGHRA, CDR2 YSYEKL, per germline. Comment on this clonotype: What it binds is unknown.

TCRdb reprocessed the 5' RACE reads and stores each CDR3 protein as one record, lacking DNA. Here the sample table reports over 150,000 distinct CDR3 sequences. The sequenced sample was blood T cells: a sorted CD56 or NKG2C T cell subset, CD4+ or CD8+ T cells, or bulk PBMC T cells (not recorded which). This clonotype was obtained from a woman aged 45-65 years in good health. The chain uses TRBV4-1 and TRBJ2-6; the TCRdb D gene call, TRBD1, has no DNA to confirm it. The CDR3 reads CASSEQGYGANVLTF.